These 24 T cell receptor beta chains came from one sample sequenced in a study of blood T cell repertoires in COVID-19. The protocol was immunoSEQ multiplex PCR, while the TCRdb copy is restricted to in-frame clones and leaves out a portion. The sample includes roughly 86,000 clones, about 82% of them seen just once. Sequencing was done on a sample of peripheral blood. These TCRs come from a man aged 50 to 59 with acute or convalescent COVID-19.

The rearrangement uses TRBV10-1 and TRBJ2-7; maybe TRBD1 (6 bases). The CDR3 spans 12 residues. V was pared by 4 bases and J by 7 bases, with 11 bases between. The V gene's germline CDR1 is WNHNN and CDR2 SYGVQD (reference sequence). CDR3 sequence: CASSGQAPEQYF. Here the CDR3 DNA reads TGCGCCAGCAGTGGACAGGCACCGGAGCAGTACTTC.

CDR3 sequence: CASSGKTGGSYNEQFF. The CDR3 DNA follows: TGTGCCAGTAGCGGTAAGACGGGTGGCTCCTACAATGAGCAGTTCTTC. V usage is TRBV19 and J usage is TRBJ2-1; D is unclear. Trimming left V 6 bases short and J 0 bases short, with 15 bases between. The CDR3 runs to 16 residues. Per germline, CDR1 LNHDA and CDR2 SQIVND (reference sequence).

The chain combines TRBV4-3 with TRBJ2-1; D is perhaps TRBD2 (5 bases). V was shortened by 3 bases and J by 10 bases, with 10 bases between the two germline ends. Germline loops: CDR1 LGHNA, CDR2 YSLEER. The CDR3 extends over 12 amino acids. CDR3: CASSHYSGEQFF. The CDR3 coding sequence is TGCGCCAGCAGCCATTACTCGGGAGAGCAGTTCTTC.

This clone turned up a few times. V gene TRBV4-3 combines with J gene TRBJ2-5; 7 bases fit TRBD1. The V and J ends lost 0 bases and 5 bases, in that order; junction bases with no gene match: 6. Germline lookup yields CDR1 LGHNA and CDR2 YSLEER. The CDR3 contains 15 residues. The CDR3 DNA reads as TGCGCCAGCAGCCAAGACCTAGGGGGCGCGGAGACCCAGTACTTC. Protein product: CASSQDLGGAETQYF.

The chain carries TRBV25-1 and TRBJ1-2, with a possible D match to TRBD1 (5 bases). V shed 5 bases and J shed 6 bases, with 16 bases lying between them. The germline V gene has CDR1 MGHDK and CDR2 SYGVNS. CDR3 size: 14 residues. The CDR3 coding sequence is TGTGCCAGCAGTCCGGTCGGGCAGGGCCATGGCTACACCTTC. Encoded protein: CASSPVGQGHGYTF.

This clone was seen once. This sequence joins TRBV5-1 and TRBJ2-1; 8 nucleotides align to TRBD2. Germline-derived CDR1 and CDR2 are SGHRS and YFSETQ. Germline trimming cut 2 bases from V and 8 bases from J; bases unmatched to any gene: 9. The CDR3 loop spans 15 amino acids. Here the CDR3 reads CASSFEAGAMYEQFF. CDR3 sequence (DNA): TGCGCCAGCAGCTTTGAAGCGGGAGCAATGTATGAGCAGTTCTTC.

The CDR3 spells CASSRDRNYGYTF. The CDR3 DNA sequence: TGTGCCAGCAGCCGGGACAGGAACTATGGCTACACCTTC. The chain uses TRBV12-3 or TRBV12-4 and TRBJ1-2, with 8 nucleotides matching TRBD1. Germline trimming cut 6 bases from V and 2 bases from J; bases unmatched to any gene: 2. The CDR3 sequence is 13 residues long.

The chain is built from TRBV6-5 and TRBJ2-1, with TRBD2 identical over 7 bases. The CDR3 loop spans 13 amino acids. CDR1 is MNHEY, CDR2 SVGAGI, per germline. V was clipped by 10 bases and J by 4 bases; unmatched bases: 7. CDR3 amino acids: CATALAVYNEQFF. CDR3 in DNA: TGTGCCACCGCGCTAGCGGTATACAATGAGCAGTTCTTC.

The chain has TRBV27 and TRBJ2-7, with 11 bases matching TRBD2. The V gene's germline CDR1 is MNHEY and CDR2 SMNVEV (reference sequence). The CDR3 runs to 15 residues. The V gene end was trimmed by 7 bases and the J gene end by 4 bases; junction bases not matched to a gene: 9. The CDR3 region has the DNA TGTGCCAGCAAAAACGTAGCGGGGGGGCTGTACGAGCAGTACTTC. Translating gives CASKNVAGGLYEQYF.

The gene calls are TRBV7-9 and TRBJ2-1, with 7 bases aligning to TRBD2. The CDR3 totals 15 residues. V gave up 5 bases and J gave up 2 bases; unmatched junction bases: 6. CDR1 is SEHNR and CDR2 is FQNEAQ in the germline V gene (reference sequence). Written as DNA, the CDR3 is TGTGCCAGCAGCCTCTTAGGACTAGCCTACAATGAGCAGTTCTTC. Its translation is CASSLLGLAYNEQFF. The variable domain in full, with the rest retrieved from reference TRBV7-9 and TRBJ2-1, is DTGVSQNPRHKITKRGQNVTFRCDPISEHNRLYWYRQTLGQGPEFLTYFQNEAQLEKSRLLSDRFSAERPKGSFSTLEIQRTEQGDSAMYLCASSLLGLAYNEQFFGPGTRLTVL.

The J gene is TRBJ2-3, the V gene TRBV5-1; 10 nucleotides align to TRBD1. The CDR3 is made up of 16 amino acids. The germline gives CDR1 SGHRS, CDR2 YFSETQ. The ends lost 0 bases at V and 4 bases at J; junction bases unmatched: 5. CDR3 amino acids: CASSLVTGGSADTQYF. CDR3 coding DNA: TGCGCCAGCAGCTTGGTGACAGGGGGCAGCGCAGATACGCAGTATTTT.

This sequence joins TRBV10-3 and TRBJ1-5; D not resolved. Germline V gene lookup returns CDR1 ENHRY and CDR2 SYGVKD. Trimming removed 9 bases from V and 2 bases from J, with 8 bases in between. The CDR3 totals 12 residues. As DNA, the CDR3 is TGTGCCATTGGAGAGGGCAATCAGCCCCAGCATTTT. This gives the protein CAIGEGNQPQHF.

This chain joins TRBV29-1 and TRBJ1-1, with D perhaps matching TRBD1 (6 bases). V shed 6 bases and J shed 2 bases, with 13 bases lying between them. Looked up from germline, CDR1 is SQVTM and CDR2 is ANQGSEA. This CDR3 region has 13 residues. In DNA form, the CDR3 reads TGCAGCGTCCTCTGGGGGGGCAACACTGAAGCTTTCTTT. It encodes CSVLWGGNTEAFF. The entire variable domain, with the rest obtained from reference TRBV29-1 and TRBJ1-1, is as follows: SAVISQKPSRDICQRGTSLTIQCQVDSQVTMMFWYRQQPGQSLTLIATANQGSEATYESGFVIDKFPISRPNLTFSTLTVSNMSPEDSSIYLCSVLWGGNTEAFFGQGTRLTVV.

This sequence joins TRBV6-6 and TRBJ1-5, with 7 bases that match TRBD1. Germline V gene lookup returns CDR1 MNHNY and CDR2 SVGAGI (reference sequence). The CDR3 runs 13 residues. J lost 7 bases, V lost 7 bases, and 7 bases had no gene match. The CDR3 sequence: CASTPQGVQPQHF. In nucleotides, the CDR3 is TGTGCCAGCACCCCGCAGGGGGTACAGCCCCAGCATTTT.

CDR3 sequence (DNA): TGCAGCGTTTTGGGACTCTACACAGATACGCAGTATTTT. Translating gives CSVLGLYTDTQYF. V is TRBV29-1 and J is TRBJ2-3; the D gene is possibly TRBD2 (6 bases). With 5 bases removed from V and 2 bases from J, the gap between germline ends came to 11 bases. The CDR3 sequence is 13 residues long. Germline CDR1 and CDR2: SQVTM and ANQGSEA.

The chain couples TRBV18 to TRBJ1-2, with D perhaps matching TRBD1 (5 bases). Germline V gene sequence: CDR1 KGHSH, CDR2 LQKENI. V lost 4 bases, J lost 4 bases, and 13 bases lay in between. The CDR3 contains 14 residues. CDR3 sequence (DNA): TGTGCCAGCTCACTAGATGACGGGGGCTATGGCTACACCTTC. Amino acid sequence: CASSLDDGGYGYTF.

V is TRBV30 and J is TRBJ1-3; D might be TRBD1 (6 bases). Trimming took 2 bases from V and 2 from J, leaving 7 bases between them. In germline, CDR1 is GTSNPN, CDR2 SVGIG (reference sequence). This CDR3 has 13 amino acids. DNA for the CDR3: TGTGCCTGGAGTTGGGGGCCTGGAAACACCATATATTTT. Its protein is CAWSWGPGNTIYF.

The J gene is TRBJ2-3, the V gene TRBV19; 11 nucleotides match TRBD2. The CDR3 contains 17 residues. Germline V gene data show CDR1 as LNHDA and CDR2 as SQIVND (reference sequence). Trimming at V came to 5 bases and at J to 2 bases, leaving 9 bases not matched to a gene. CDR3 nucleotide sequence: TGTGCCAGTAGTCGACTAGCGGGAAGGACTAACACAGATACGCAGTATTTT. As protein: CASSRLAGRTNTDTQYF.

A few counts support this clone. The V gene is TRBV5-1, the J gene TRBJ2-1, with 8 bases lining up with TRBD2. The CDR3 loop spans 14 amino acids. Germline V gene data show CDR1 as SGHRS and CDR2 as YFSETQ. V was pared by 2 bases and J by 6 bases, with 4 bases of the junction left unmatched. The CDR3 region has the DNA TGCGCCAGCAGCTTCCGCGGGGGGAGCAATGAGCAGTTCTTC. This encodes CASSFRGGSNEQFF.

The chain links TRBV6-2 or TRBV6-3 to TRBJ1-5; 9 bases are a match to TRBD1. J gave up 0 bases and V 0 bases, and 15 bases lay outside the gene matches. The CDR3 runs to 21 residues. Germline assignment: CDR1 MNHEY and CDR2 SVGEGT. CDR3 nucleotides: TGTGCCAGCAGTTACTCGAGGACAGGGGACTTATCGGGATATAGCAATCAGCCCCAGCATTTT. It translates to CASSYSRTGDLSGYSNQPQHF.

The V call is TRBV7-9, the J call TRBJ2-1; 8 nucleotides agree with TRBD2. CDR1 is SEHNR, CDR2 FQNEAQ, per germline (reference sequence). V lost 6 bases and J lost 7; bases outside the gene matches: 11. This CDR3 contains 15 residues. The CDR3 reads CASRRSGIVGNEQFF. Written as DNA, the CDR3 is TGTGCCAGCAGACGTAGCGGGATAGTCGGTAATGAGCAGTTCTTC. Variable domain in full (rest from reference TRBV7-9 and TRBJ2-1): DTGVSQNPRHKITKRGQNVTFRCDPISEHNRLYWYRQTLGQGPEFLTYFQNEAQLEKSRLLSDRFSAERPKGSFSTLEIQRTEQGDSAMYLCASRRSGIVGNEQFFGPGTRLTVL.

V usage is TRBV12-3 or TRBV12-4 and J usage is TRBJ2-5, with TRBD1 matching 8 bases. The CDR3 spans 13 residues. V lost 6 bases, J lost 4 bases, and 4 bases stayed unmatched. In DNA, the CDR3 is TGTGCCAGCAGGCGGACAGGGACAGAGACCCAGTACTTC. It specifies CASRRTGTETQYF.

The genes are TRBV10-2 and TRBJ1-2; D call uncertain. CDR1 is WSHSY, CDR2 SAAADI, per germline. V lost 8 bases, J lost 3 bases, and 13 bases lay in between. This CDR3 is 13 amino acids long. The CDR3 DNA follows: TGCGCCAGCTCCCCAGGCCAGGACTATGGCTACACCTTC. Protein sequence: CASSPGQDYGYTF.

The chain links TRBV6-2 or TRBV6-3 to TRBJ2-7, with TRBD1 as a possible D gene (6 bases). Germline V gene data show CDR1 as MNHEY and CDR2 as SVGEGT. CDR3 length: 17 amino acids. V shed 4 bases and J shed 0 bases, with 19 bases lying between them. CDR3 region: CASSFADKRGYSYEQYF. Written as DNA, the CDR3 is TGTGCCAGCAGTTTTGCCGATAAAAGGGGGTACTCCTACGAGCAGTACTTC.